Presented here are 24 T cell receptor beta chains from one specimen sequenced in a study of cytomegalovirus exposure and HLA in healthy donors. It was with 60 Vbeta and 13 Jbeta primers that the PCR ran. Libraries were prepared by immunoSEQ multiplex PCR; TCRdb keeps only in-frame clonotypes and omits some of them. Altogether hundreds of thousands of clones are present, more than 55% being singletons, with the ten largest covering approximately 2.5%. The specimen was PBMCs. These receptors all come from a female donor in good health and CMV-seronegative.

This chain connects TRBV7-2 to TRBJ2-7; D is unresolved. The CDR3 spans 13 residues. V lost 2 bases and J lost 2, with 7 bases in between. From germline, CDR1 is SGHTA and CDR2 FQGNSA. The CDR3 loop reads CASSLRVAYEQYF. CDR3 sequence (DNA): TGTGCCAGCAGCTTACGCGTCGCCTACGAGCAGTACTTC.

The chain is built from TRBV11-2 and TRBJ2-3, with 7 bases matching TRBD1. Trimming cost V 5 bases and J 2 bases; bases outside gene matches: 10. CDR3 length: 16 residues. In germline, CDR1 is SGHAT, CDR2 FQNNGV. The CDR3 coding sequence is TGTGCCAGCAGCGGAACGGGCAGGGGGACCACAGATACGCAGTATTTT. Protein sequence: CASSGTGRGTTDTQYF.

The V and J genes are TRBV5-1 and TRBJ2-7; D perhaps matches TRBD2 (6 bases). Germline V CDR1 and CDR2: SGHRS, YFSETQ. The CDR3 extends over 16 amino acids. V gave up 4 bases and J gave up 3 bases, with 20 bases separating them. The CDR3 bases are TGCGCCAGCAGCCATTTACCGTACAGGCGGGACTACGAGCAGTACTTC. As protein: CASSHLPYRRDYEQYF.

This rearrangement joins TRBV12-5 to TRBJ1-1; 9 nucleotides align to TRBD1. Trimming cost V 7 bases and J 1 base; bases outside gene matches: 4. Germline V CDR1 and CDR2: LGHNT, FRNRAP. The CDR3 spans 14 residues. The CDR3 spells CASATGQGNTEAFF. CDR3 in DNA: TGTGCTAGTGCCACGGGACAGGGGAACACTGAAGCTTTCTTT.

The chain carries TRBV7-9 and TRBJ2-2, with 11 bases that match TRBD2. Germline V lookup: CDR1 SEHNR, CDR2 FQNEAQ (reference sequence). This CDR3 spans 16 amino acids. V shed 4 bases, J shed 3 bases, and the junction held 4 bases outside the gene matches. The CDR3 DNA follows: TGTGCCAGCAGCTACACTAGCGGGAGAGACACCGGGGAGCTGTTTTTT. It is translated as CASSYTSGRDTGELFF. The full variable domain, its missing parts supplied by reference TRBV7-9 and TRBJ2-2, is DTGVSQNPRHKITKRGQNVTFRCDPISEHNRLYWYRQTLGQGPEFLTYFQNEAQLEKSRLLSDRFSAERPKGSFSTLEIQRTEQGDSAMYLCASSYTSGRDTGELFFGEGSRLTVL.

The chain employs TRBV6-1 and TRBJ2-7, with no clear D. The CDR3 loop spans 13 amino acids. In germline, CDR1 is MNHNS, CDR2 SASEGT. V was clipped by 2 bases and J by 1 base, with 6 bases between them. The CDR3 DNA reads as TGTGCCAGCAGTGAAACAGTTTCCTACGAGCAGTACTTC. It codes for CASSETVSYEQYF.

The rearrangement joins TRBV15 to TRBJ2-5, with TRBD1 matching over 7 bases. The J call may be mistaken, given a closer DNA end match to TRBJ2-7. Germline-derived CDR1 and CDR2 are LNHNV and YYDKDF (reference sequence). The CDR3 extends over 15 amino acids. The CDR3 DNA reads TGTGCCACCAGCAGACGATTCGGGACAGTCCGCGAGCAGTACTTC. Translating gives CATSRRFGTVREQYF.

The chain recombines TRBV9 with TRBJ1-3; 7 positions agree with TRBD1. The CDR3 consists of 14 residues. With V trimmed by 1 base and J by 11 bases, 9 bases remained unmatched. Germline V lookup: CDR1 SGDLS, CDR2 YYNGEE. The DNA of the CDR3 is TGTGCCAGCAGCGTACCCGGGACAGAGACAGCCATATATTTT. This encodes CASSVPGTETAIYF. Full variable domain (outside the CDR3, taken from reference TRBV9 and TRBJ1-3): DSGVTQTPKHLITATGQRVTLRCSPRSGDLSVYWYQQSLDQGLQFLIQYYNGEERAKGNILERFSAQQFPDLHSELNLSSLELGDSALYFCASSVPGTETAIYFGEGSWLTVV.

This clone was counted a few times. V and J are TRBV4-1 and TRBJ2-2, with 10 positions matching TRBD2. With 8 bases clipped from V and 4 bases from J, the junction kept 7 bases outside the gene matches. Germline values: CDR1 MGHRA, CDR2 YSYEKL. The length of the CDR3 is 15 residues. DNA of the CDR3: TGCGCCAGCGGGCTAGCGGGAGTTGGCACCGGGGAGCTGTTTTTT. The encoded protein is CASGLAGVGTGELFF.

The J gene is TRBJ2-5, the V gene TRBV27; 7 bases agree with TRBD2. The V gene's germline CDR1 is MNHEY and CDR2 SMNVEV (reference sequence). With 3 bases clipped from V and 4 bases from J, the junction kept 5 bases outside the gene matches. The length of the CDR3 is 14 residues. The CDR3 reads CASSLSGMGETQYF. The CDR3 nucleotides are TGTGCCAGCAGTTTGAGCGGGATGGGAGAGACCCAGTACTTC.

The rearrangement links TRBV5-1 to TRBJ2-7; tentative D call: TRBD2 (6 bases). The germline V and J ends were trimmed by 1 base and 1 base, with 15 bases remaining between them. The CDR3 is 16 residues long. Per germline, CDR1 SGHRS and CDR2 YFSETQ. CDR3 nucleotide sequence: TGCGCCAGCAGCTTGCTTAGCGGTGGCGGGTCCTACGAGCAGTACTTC. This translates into CASSLLSGGGSYEQYF. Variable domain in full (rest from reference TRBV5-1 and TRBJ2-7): KAGVTQTPRYLIKTRGQQVTLSCSPISGHRSVSWYQQTPGQGLQFLFEYFSETQRNKGNFPGRFSGRQFSNSRSEMNVSTLELGDSALYLCASSLLSGGGSYEQYFGPGTRLTVT.

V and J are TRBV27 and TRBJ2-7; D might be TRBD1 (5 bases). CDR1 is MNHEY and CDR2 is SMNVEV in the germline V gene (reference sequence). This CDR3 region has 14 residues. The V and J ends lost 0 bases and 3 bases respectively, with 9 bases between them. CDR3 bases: TGTGCCAGCAGTTTATCGACAGCCCTCTACGAGCAGTACTTC. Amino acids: CASSLSTALYEQYF.

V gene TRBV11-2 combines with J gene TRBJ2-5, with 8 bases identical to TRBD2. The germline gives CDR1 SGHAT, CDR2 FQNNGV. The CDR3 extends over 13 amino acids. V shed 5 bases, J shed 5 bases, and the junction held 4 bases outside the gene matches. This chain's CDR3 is CASSTSGRETQYF. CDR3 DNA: TGTGCCAGCAGCACTAGCGGACGGGAGACCCAGTACTTC.

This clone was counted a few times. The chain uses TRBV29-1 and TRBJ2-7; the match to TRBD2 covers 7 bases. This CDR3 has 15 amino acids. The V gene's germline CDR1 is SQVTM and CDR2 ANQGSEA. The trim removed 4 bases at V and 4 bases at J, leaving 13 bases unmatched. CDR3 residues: CSVASHPGGQYEQYF. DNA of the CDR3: TGCAGCGTTGCCTCCCACCCGGGAGGCCAGTACGAGCAGTACTTC.

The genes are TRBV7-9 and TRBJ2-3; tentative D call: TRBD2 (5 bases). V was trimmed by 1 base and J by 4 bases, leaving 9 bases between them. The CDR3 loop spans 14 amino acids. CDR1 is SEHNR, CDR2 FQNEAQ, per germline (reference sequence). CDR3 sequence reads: CASSLGTGADTQYF. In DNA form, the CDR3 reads TGTGCCAGCAGCTTAGGGACTGGGGCAGATACGCAGTATTTT.

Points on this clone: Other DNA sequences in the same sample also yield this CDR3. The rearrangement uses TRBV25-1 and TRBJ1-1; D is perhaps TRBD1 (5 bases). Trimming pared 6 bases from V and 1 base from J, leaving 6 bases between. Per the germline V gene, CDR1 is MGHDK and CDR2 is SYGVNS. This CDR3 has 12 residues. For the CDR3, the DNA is TGTGCCAGCAGGCAGGGGAACACTGAAGCTTTCTTT. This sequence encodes CASRQGNTEAFF.

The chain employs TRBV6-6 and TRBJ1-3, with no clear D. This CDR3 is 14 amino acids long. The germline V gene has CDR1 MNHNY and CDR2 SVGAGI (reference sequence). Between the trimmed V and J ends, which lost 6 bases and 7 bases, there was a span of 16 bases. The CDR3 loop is CASSPLEGGNTIYF. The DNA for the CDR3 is TGTGCCAGCAGCCCTCTTGAGGGAGGGAACACCATATATTTT.

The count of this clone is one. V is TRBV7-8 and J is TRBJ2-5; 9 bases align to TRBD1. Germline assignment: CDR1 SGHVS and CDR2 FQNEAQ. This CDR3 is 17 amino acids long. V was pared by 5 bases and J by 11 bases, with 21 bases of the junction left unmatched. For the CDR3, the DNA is TGTGCCAGCAGCCGCGTAAGAGCGGGACAGGGCGGTCGGGAGCAGTACTTC. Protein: CASSRVRAGQGGREQYF.

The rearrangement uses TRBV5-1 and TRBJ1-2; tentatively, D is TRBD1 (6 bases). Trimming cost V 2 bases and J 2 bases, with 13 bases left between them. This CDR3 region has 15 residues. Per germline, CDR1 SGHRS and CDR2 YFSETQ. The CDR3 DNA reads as TGCGCCAGCAGCTTAATCGCAGGGGCCAACTATGGCTACACCTTC. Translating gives CASSLIAGANYGYTF.

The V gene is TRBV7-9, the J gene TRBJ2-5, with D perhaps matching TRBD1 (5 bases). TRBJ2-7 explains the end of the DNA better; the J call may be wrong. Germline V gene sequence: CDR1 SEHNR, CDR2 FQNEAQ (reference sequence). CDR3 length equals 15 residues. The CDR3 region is CASSSISGLSYEQYF. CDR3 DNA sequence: TGTGCCAGCAGCTCAATATCAGGGCTATCCTACGAGCAGTACTTC.

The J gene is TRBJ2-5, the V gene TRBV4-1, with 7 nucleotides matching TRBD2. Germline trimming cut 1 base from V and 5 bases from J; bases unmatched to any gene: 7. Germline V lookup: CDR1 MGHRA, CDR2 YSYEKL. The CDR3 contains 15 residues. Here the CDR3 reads CASSQASSGRETQYF. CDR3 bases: TGCGCCAGCAGCCAAGCTTCTAGCGGTCGGGAGACCCAGTACTTC.

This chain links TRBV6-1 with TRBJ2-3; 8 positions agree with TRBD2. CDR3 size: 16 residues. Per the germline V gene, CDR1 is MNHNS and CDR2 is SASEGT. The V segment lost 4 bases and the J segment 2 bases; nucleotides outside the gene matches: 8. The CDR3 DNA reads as TGTGCCAGCAGTGGAGGTACGGGAGGGCCCACAGATACGCAGTATTTT. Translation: CASSGGTGGPTDTQYF.

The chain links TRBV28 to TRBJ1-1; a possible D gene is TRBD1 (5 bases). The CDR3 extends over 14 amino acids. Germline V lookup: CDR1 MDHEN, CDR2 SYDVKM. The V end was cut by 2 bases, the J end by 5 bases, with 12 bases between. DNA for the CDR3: TGTGCCAGCAGTTTAGCAGGGTCGAGGACTGAAGCTTTCTTT. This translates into CASSLAGSRTEAFF.

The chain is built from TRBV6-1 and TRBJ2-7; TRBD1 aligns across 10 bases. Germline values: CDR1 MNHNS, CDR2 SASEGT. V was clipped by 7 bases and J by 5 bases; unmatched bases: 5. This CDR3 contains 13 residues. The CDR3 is CASNRQGANEQYF. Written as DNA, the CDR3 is TGTGCCAGCAATAGACAGGGGGCTAACGAGCAGTACTTC.